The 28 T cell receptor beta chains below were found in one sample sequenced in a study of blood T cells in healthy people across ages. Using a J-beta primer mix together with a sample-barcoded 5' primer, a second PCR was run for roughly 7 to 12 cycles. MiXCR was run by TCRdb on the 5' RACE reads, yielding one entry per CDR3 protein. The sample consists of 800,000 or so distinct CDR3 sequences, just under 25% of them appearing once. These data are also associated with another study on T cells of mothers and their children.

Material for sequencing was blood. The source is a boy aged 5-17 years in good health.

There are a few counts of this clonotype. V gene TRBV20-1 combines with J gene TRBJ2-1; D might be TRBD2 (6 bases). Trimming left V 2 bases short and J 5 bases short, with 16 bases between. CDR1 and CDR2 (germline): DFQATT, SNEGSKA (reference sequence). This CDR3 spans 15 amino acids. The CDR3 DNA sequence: TGCAGTGCTAGATATAGATTGGAGGGTCACAATGAGCAGTTCTTC. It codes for CSARYRLEGHNEQFF.

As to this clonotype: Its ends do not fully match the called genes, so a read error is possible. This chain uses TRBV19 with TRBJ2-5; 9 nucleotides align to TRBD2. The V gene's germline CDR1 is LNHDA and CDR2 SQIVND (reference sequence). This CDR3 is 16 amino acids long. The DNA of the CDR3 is TGTGCCAGTAGCATAGGTGGCAGCGGGAGGAAAGAGACCCAGTACTTC. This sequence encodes CASSIGGSGRKETQYF.

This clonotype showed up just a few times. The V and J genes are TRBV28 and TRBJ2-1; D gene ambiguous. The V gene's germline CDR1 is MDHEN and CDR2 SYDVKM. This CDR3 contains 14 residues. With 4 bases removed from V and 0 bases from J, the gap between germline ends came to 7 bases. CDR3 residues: CASSWPNSYNEQFF. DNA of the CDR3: TGTGCCAGCAGTTGGCCGAACTCCTACAATGAGCAGTTCTTC.

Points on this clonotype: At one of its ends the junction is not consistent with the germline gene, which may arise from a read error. The CDR3 DNA follows: TGTGCCACCAGCAGGGGCCTGGCGGGATACGAACAGTACTTC. Translated, it gives CATSRGLAGYEQYF. The chain recombines TRBV15 with TRBJ2-7, with a weak D call TRBD2 (6 bases). The CDR3 contains 14 residues. Germline assignment: CDR1 LNHNV and CDR2 YYDKDF (reference sequence). Filled out from reference TRBV15 and TRBJ2-7, the complete variable domain reads DAMVIQNPRYQVTQFGKPVTLSCSQTLNHNVMYWYQQKSSQAPKLLFHYYDKDFNNEADTPDNFQSRRPNTSFCFLDIRSPGLGDTAMYLCATSRGLAGYEQYFGPGTRLTVT.

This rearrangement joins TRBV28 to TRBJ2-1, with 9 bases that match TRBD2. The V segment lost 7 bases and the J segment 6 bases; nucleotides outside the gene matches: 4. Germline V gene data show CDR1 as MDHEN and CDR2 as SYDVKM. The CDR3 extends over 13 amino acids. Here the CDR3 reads CASNAGGFNEQFF. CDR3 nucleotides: TGTGCCAGCAACGCGGGGGGGTTCAATGAGCAGTTCTTC.

CDR3 amino acids: CASSLGDRQQETQYF. CDR3 nucleotides: TGCGCCAGCAGCTTGGGGGATCGTCAGCAAGAGACCCAGTACTTC. The chain uses TRBV5-1 and TRBJ2-5, with D unclear. The CDR3 has 15 residues. Per germline, CDR1 SGHRS and CDR2 YFSETQ. V was cut by 0 bases and J by 2 bases, with 11 bases left in between.

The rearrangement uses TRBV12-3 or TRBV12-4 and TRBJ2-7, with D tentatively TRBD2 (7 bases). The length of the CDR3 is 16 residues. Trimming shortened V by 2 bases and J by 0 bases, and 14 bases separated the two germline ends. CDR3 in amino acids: CASSLRVRGASYEQYF. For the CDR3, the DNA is TGTGCCAGCAGTTTAAGGGTCCGGGGGGCCTCCTACGAGCAGTACTTC.

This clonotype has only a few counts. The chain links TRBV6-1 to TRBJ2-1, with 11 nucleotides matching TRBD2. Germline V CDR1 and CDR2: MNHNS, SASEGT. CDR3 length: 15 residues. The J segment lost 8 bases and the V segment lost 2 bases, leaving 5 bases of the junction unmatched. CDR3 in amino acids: CASSELAGGVDEQFF. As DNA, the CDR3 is TGTGCCAGCAGTGAACTAGCGGGGGGTGTCGATGAGCAGTTCTTC.

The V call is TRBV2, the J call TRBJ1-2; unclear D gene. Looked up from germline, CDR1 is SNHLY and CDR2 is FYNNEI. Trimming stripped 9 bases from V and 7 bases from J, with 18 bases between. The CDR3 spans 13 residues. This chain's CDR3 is CASHLTATIGYTF. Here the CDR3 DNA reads TGTGCCAGTCATTTGACGGCTACGATTGGCTACACCTTC.

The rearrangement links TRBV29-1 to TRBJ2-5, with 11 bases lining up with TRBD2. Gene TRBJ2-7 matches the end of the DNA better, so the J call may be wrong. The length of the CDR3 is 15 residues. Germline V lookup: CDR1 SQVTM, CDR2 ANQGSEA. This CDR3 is CSVRGLAGSSYEQYF. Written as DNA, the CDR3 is TGCAGCGTTAGAGGACTAGCGGGTAGCTCCTACGAGCAGTACTTC.

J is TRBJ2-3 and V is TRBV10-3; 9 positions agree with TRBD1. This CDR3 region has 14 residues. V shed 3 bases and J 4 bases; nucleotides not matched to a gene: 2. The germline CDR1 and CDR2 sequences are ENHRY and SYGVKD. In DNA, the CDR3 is TGTGCCATCAGTGAACAGGGGGCCCCAGATACGCAGTATTTT. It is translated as CAISEQGAPDTQYF.

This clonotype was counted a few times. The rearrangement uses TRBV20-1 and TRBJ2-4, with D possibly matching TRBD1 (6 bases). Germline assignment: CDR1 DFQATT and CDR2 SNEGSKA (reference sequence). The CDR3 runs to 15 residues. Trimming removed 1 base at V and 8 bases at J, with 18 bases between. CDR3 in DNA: TGCAGTGCTAGAGCAGGAGGCAGGGGAAGTGACATTCAGTACTTC. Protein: CSARAGGRGSDIQYF.

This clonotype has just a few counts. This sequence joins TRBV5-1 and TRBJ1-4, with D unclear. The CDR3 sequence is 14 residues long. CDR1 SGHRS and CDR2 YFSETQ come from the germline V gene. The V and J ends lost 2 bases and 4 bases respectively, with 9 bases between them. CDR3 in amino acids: CASSFEQINEKLFF. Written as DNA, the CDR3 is TGCGCCAGCAGCTTTGAACAGATTAATGAAAAACTGTTTTTT.

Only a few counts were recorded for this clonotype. The CDR3 is CAWSAIAGGYNEQFF. The CDR3 DNA reads as TGTGCCTGGAGTGCGATAGCGGGGGGATACAATGAGCAGTTCTTC. This sequence joins TRBV30 and TRBJ2-1; 10 nucleotides line up with TRBD2. The J segment lost 4 bases and the V segment lost 1 base, leaving 4 bases of the junction unmatched. Germline V gene data show CDR1 as GTSNPN and CDR2 as SVGIG (reference sequence). The CDR3 sequence is 15 residues long. The full variable domain, in which reference TRBV30 and TRBJ2-1 provide the parts outside the CDR3, is SQTIHQWPATLVQPVGSPLSLECTVEGTSNPNLYWYRQAAGRGLQLLFYSVGIGQISSEVPQNLSASRPQDRQFILSSKKLLLSDSGFYLCAWSAIAGGYNEQFFGPGTRLTVL.

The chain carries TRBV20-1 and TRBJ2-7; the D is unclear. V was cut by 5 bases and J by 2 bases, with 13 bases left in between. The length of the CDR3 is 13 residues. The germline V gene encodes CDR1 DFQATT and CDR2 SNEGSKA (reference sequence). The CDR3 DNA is TGCAGTGCTGGTATCGCAGGAACCTACGAGCAGTACTTC. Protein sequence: CSAGIAGTYEQYF.

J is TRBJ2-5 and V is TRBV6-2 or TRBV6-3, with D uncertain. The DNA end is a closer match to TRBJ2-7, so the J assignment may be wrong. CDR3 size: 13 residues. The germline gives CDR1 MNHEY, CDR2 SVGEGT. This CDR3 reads CASSYADCYEQYF. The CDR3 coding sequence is TGTGCCAGCAGTTATGCAGACTGCTACGAGCAGTACTTC.

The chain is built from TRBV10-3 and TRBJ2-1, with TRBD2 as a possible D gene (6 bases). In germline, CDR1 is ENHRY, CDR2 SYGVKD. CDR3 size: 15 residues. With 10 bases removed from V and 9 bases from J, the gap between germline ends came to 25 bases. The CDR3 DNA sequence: TGTGCCACCTGGAGGGATAGCGGAAGGAACGGTGAGCAGTTCTTC. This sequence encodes CATWRDSGRNGEQFF.

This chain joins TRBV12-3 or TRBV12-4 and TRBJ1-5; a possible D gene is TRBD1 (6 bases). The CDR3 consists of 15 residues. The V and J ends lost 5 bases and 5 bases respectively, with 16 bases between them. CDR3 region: CASSTGTPRDQPQHF. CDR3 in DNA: TGTGCCAGCAGTACCGGGACACCTAGGGATCAGCCCCAGCATTTT.

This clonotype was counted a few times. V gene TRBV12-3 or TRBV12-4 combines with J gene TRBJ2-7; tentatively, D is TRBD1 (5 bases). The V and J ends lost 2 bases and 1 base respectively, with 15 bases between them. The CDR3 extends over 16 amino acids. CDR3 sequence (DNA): TGTGCCAGCAGTTTATTGTCGGACACCAGATCCTACGAGCAGTACTTC. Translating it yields CASSLLSDTRSYEQYF.

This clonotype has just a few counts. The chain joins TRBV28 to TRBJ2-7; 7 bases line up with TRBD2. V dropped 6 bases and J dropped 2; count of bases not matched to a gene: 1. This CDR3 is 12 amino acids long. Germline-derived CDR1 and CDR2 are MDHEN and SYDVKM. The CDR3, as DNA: TGTGCCAGCAGGAGCGGGACCTACGAGCAGTACTTC. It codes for CASRSGTYEQYF.

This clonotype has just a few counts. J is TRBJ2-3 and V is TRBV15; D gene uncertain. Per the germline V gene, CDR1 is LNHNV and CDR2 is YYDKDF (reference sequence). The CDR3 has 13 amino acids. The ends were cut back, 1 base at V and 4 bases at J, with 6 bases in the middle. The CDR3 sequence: CATSRGLPDTQYF. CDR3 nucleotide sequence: TGTGCCACCAGCAGAGGTCTACCAGATACGCAGTATTTT.

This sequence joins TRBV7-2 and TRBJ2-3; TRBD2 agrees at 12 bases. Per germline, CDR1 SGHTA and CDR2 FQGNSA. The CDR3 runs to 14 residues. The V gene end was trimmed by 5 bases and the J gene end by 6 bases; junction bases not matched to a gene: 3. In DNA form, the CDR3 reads TGTGCCAGCAGCCCTAGCGGGAGGGCGGATACGCAGTATTTT. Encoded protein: CASSPSGRADTQYF. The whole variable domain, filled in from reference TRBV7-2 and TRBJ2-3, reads GAGVSQSPSNKVTEKGKDVELRCDPISGHTALYWYRQSLGQGLEFLIYFQGNSAPDKSGLPSDRFSAERTGGSVSTLTIQRTQQEDSAVYLCASSPSGRADTQYFGPGTRLTVL.

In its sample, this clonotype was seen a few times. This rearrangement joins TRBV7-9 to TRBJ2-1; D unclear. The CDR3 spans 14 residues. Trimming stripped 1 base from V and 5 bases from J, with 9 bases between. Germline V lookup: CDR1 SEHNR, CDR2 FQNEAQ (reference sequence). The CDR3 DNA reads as TGTGCCAGCAGCTTAGTAGTAGGGAACAATGAGCAGTTCTTC. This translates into CASSLVVGNNEQFF.

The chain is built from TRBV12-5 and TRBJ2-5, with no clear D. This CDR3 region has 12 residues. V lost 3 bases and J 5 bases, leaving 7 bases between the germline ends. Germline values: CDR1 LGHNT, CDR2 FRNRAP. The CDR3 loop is CASGFSLETQYF. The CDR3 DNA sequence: TGTGCTAGTGGTTTCTCTCTGGAGACCCAGTACTTC.

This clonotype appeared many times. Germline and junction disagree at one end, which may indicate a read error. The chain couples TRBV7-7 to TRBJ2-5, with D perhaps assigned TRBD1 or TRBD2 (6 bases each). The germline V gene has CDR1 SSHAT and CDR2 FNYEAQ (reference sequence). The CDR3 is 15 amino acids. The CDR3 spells CASSLSGGGQETQYF. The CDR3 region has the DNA TGTGCTAGCAGCTTAAGTGGAGGGGGCCAAGAGACCCAGTACTTC.

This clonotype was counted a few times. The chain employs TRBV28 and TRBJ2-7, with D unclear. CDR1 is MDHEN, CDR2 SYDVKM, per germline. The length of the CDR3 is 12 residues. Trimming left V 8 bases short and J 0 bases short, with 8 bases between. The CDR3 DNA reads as TGTGCCAGCGTGAGTTCCTCCTACGAGCAGTACTTC. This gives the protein CASVSSSYEQYF.

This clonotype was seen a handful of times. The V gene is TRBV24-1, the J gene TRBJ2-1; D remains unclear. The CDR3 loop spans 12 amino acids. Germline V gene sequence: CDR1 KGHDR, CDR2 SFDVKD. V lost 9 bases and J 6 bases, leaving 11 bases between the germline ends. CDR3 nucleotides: TGTGCCACCGGAGCACAGTTCAATGAGCAGTTCTTC. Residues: CATGAQFNEQFF.

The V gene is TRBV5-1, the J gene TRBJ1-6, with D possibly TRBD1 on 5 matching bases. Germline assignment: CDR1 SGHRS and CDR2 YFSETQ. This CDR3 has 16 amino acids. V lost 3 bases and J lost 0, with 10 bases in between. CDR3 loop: CASSSDGGSYNSPLHF. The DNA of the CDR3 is TGCGCCAGCAGCTCGGATGGGGGCTCCTATAATTCACCCCTCCACTTT.